Sequencing of this T cell receptor (beta chain) was carried out in a study of shared clonotypes between healthy human individuals. In the study overall: A donor's plate count was three for CD4 naive and three for CD4 memory; CD8 naive had two and CD8 memory one. General observations from the study: Relative to memory subsets, naive subsets generally showed larger estimated richness. Sequencing of the sorted subsets was shown by rarefaction to be incomplete despite large depth.

CDR1 and CDR2 (germline): MNHNS, SASEGT. J gave up 2 bases and V 3 bases, and 8 bases lay outside the gene matches. The CDR3 runs 17 residues. About this clone: Its antigen is as yet unknown.

The repertoire was sequenced with immunoSEQ multiplex PCR; TCRdb's copy has only in-frame clones and lacks some. The repertoire includes under 2,000,000 clones, about 95% of them detected once, and 1% to 1.5% sits in the top ten. CD45RO-negative, CCR7-positively selected cells formed the naive CD8 fraction, excluding terminally differentiated effector memory CD45RA+ cells. Only Caucasian adults living in Nashville, Tennessee made up the donor group. The sequencing input was naive CD8+ T cells sorted from blood. This sequence joins TRBV6-1 and TRBJ2-5; 11 bases are shared with TRBD2. This TCR was recovered from a man aged 18 to 29 in good health. CDR3 nucleotides: TGTGCCAGCAGTGACGAACAGACTAGCGGGGCGCAAGAGACCCAGTACTTC. It encodes CASSDEQTSGAQETQYF.